What follows are 14 T cell receptor beta chains derived from one specimen sequenced in a study of control samples from healthy donors and cancer patients. Generated by immunoSEQ multiplex PCR, the TCRdb table keeps only in-frame clones and is missing some. The data hold 170,000 or so clones, with about 92% observed a single time. Sequencing was done on a sample of blood. These receptors came from a man younger than 45 in good health.

The chain couples TRBV19 to TRBJ2-7, with D unresolved. Between the trimmed V and J ends, which lost 3 bases and 1 base, there was a span of 10 bases. There are 14 residues in the CDR3. Per germline, CDR1 LNHDA and CDR2 SQIVND (reference sequence). The CDR3: CASSISGPSYEQYF. The CDR3 DNA sequence: TGTGCCAGTAGTATTAGTGGGCCTTCCTACGAGCAGTACTTC.

V is TRBV18 and J is TRBJ1-2, with a possible D match to TRBD1 (5 bases). Between the trimmed V and J ends, which lost 3 bases and 0 bases, there was a span of 5 bases. The CDR3 contains 13 residues. Germline V lookup: CDR1 KGHSH, CDR2 LQKENI. The DNA of the CDR3 is TGTGCCAGCTCACCGGACACTAACTATGGCTACACCTTC. It encodes CASSPDTNYGYTF.

V is TRBV11-2 and J is TRBJ1-3; 9 bases fit TRBD1. Germline V gene sequence: CDR1 SGHAT, CDR2 FQNNGV. J lost 2 bases, V lost 3 bases, and 2 bases had no gene match. The CDR3 runs to 15 residues. CDR3 in amino acids: CASSFTGGTGNTIYF. As DNA, the CDR3 is TGTGCCAGCAGCTTTACAGGGGGCACTGGAAACACCATATATTTT.

This clone was counted between two and nine times. This chain connects TRBV9 to TRBJ2-3; 11 positions match TRBD2. Germline CDR1 reads SGDLS; CDR2 reads YYNGEE. The CDR3 is 18 residues long. V was clipped by 0 bases and J by 7 bases; unmatched bases: 13. The CDR3 is CASSVGVAGGPRLNTQYF. The CDR3 coding sequence is TGTGCCAGCAGCGTAGGCGTAGCGGGGGGGCCCAGATTAAATACGCAGTATTTT.

This chain joins TRBV9 and TRBJ1-1; D remains unclear. Trimming removed 0 bases from V and 1 base from J, with 7 bases in between. This CDR3 spans 14 amino acids. Germline V gene data show CDR1 as SGDLS and CDR2 as YYNGEE. CDR3 loop: CASSVESWNTEAFF. The CDR3 DNA follows: TGTGCCAGCAGCGTAGAAAGCTGGAACACTGAAGCTTTCTTT. The full variable domain, rest sourced from reference TRBV9 and TRBJ1-1, is DSGVTQTPKHLITATGQRVTLRCSPRSGDLSVYWYQQSLDQGLQFLIQYYNGEERAKGNILERFSAQQFPDLHSELNLSSLELGDSALYFCASSVESWNTEAFFGQGTRLTVV.

The V and J genes are TRBV5-1 and TRBJ1-6; D is unresolved. V was clipped by 4 bases and J by 7 bases, with 15 bases between them. Germline CDR1 is SGHRS and CDR2 is YFSETQ. The CDR3 runs to 15 residues. The CDR3 DNA is TGCGCCAGCAGCCCCCTTGGCCGGGAGAATTCACCCCTCCACTTT. It specifies CASSPLGRENSPLHF.

V and J are TRBV9 and TRBJ1-4; 7 bases align to TRBD1. This CDR3 region has 15 residues. Losses at the gene ends were 4 bases for V and 2 bases for J; bases not matched to a gene: 5. Germline lookup yields CDR1 SGDLS and CDR2 YYNGEE. Here the CDR3 reads CASSRDSGTNEKLFF. The CDR3, as DNA: TGTGCCAGCAGCAGGGACAGCGGGACTAATGAAAAACTGTTTTTT.

The V and J genes are TRBV28 and TRBJ1-6, with 7 bases identical to TRBD1. In germline, CDR1 is MDHEN, CDR2 SYDVKM. After removal of 1 base from V and 0 bases from J, the junction contained 6 bases not matched to a gene. The CDR3 is made up of 18 amino acids. For the CDR3, the DNA is TGTGCCAGCAGTTTATTAGGGACAGTCAGCTCCTATAATTCACCCCTCCACTTT. This gives the protein CASSLLGTVSSYNSPLHF.

CDR3 amino acids: CASSYPLVETQYF. CDR3 sequence (DNA): TGTGCCAGCAGTTACCCCCTCGTAGAGACCCAGTACTTC. The J gene is TRBJ2-5, the V gene TRBV6-2 or TRBV6-3, with D unresolved. This CDR3 spans 13 amino acids. Germline CDR1 and CDR2: MNHEY and SVGEGT. The V and J ends lost 2 bases and 4 bases respectively, with 8 bases between them.

The rearrangement joins TRBV19 to TRBJ1-4; tentatively, D is TRBD1 (5 bases). Germline V gene lookup returns CDR1 LNHDA and CDR2 SQIVND (reference sequence). Between the trimmed V and J ends, which lost 2 bases and 8 bases, there was a span of 12 bases. The CDR3 is 14 residues long. In DNA form, the CDR3 reads TGTGCCAGTAGTATAATCGCCAGGGACGAAAAACTGTTTTTT. This sequence encodes CASSIIARDEKLFF.

This chain joins TRBV19 and TRBJ2-5; no definite D call. The CDR3 spans 16 residues. Trimming removed 1 base at V and 1 base at J, with 13 bases between. Germline assignment: CDR1 LNHDA and CDR2 SQIVND (reference sequence). The CDR3 region is CASSIGTAKPQETQYF. Written as DNA, the CDR3 is TGTGCCAGTAGTATAGGCACAGCAAAGCCCCAAGAGACCCAGTACTTC.

This chain connects TRBV18 to TRBJ2-1, with 10 bases aligning to TRBD2. The CDR3 contains 20 residues. The junction had 17 bases not matched to a gene; V was cut back by 5 bases and J by 1 base. CDR1 and CDR2 (germline): KGHSH, LQKENI. The CDR3 sequence is CASSNPTEEAGGGSYNEQFF. Here the CDR3 DNA reads TGTGCCAGCTCAAACCCGACTGAGGAAGCGGGGGGGGGATCCTACAATGAGCAGTTCTTC.

The chain recombines TRBV7-2 with TRBJ2-7; a weak D match, TRBD1 (6 bases). The length of the CDR3 is 12 residues. Germline loops: CDR1 SGHTA, CDR2 FQGNSA. Trimming took 6 bases from V and 6 from J, leaving 12 bases between them. The DNA of the CDR3 is TGTGCCAGCAGTCGCGACAGGTTCGAGCAGTACTTC. Translated, it gives CASSRDRFEQYF.

J is TRBJ1-6 and V is TRBV5-6; D possibly corresponds to TRBD1 (6 bases). The CDR3 covers 16 residues. The germline V and J ends were trimmed by 4 bases and 7 bases, with 18 bases remaining between them. Germline lookup yields CDR1 SGHDT and CDR2 YYEEEE. The CDR3 DNA is TGTGCCAGCAGCCTAAGGACAGTCCTGGGGAATTCACCCCTCCACTTT. This gives the protein CASSLRTVLGNSPLHF.